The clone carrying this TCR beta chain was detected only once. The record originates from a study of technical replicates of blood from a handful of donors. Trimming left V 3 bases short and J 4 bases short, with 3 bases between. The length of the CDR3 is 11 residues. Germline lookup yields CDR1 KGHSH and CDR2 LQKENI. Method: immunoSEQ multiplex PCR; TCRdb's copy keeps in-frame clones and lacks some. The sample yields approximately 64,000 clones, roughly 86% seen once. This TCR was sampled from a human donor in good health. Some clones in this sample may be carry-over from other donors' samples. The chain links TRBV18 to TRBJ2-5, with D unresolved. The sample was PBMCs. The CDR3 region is CASSPGETQYF. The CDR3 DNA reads TGTGCCAGCTCACCCGGAGAGACCCAGTACTTC.